These T cell receptor beta chains were read from a single sample in a study of CD8+ T cells in alopecia areata. Measured with immunoSEQ multiplex PCR; TCRdb has only the in-frame clones, and not every one. The data show approximately 140,000 clones, about 85% seen once. The material was CD8+ T cells sorted from blood, obtained at week 4, from a patient treated with tofacitinib. These TCRs come from a human donor with alopecia areata. Each CDR3 is given with its conserved first and last residue. Fields, in order: V gene, CDR3 length, J gene, CDR3 protein.

TRBV7-6	18	TRBJ2-2	CASSTTGGAEYRSGELFF
TRBV30	13	TRBJ1-1	CAWTQQATTEAFF
TRBV5-1	15	TRBJ2-7	CASSLYLAGAYEQYF
TRBV6-6	13	TRBJ2-7	CASSFMEVDEQYF
TRBV2	17	TRBJ2-2	CASSRFTGPENTGELFF
TRBV29-1	14	TRBJ1-1	CSVEDRGEGTEAFF
TRBV5-6	18	TRBJ1-2	CASSPSLRGGLPYYGYTF
TRBV4-1	16	TRBJ2-1	CASSHRLAGGHNEQFF
TRBV7-9	16	TRBJ1-3	CASSGYRGSSGNTIYF
TRBV30	11	TRBJ1-1	CAWGMNTEAFF
TRBV6-4	13	TRBJ1-1	CASSDRDNTEAFF
TRBV5-1	12	TRBJ1-1	CASSLGDTEAFF
TRBV9	10	TRBJ2-3	CASSGDTQYF
TRBV27	14	TRBJ1-5	CASSLSQRTQPQHF
TRBV6-1	12	TRBJ2-1	CAIFIAGNEQFF
TRBV6-1	15	TRBJ2-5	CASSDRTLTQETQYF
TRBV7-9	11	TRBJ2-7	CASSLTYEQYF
TRBV5-6	15	TRBJ2-5	CASSLTRGGRETQYF
TRBV19	15	TRBJ2-1	CASIGTSGSFNEQFF
TRBV7-9	14	TRBJ2-3	CASSLEGHPDTQYF
TRBV29-1	15	TRBJ2-3	CSVLLGLASTDTQYF
TRBV27	12	TRBJ2-2	CASSFRTGELFF
TRBV25-1	15	TRBJ2-2	CASSEGAAPDGELFF
TRBV9	15	TRBJ2-7	CASSVSSGGAGEQYF
TRBV7-2	15	TRBJ2-7	CASSGQRTGLDEQYF
TRBV30	12	TRBJ1-1	CAWSVSGTEAFF
TRBV27	14	TRBJ2-3	CASSLVRWADTQYF
TRBV7-9	16	TRBJ2-1	CASSSTSGSSYNEQFF
TRBV6-1	16	TRBJ2-4	CASSGSSQGARDIQYF
TRBV27	14	TRBJ2-7	CASSLSTEGYEQYF
TRBV4-1	13	TRBJ2-7	CASSYGQTYEQYF
TRBV27	14	TRBJ1-1	CASSLWGENTEAFF
TRBV7-2	14	TRBJ2-1	CASSFRFPVNEQFF
TRBV5-1	15	TRBJ2-7	CASSLVDPNDYEQYF
TRBV4-1	14	TRBJ2-7	CSSRGRASSYEQYF
TRBV27	11	TRBJ1-1	CASIWGREAFF
TRBV30	14	TRBJ1-1	CAWSTGGDRTEAFF
TRBV29-1	11	TRBJ1-1	CSVDRDTEAFF
TRBV10-3	16	TRBJ2-7	CAISESWTGKDNEQYF
TRBV7-9	15	TRBJ2-1	CASSLGGTSRNEQFF
TRBV30	13	TRBJ1-5	CAWSPAENQPQHF
TRBV4-1	13	TRBJ2-1	CASSQGPSNEQFF
TRBV5-6	14	TRBJ1-3	CASRPTLIGNTIYF
TRBV29-1	14	TRBJ2-1	CSARTSGTYNEQFF
TRBV19	16	TRBJ2-5	CASSPSGRTRGETQYF
TRBV19	15	TRBJ2-1	CATSPGTGIYNEQFF
TRBV27	12	TRBJ2-1	CASSFGQHEQFF
TRBV11-2	14	TRBJ2-3	CASSSGQGLDTQYF
TRBV13	13	TRBJ1-2	CASSRPKHYGYTF
TRBV6-5	14	TRBJ2-7	CASSPETHAYEQYF
TRBV27	14	TRBJ2-3	CASSSDRGTDTQYF
TRBV4-2	14	TRBJ2-1	CASSQAGAGNEQFF
TRBV11-2	15	TRBJ2-1	CASSPGLGGPNEQFF
TRBV13	15	TRBJ2-7	CASSLRDRAFYEQYF
TRBV4-1	14	TRBJ2-1	CASRPFSGDSEQFF